Presented here are 15 T cell receptor beta chains from one specimen sequenced in a study of cytomegalovirus exposure and HLA in healthy donors (dated by TCRdb to the late 2010s). The method was the immunoSEQ multiplex PCR assay. The multiplex PCR relied on a mix of 60 forward primers for TCR Vbeta segments and 13 reverse primers for TCR Jbeta segments. Drawn from immuneACCESS, this table holds only the in-frame rearrangements with V and J called that TCRdb kept. Clones are partly lost; checked studies trace under half to an unresolved V gene and leave the rest unexplained. The table for this sample lists about 110,000 clones; over 70% of them were counted only once. The ten largest account for about 2.3% of the sample. Sequencing was performed on PBMCs. These receptors came from a man aged 25-40 years in good health and CMV-seronegative.

This clone was detected only once. This chain joins TRBV5-1 and TRBJ2-5; D unresolved. With 0 bases removed from V and 3 bases from J, the gap between germline ends came to 3 bases. Per germline, CDR1 SGHRS and CDR2 YFSETQ. CDR3 length: 12 residues. This CDR3 is CASSLAKETQYF. CDR3 in DNA: TGCGCCAGCAGCTTGGCAAAAGAGACCCAGTACTTC. The entire variable domain, with the rest obtained from reference TRBV5-1 and TRBJ2-5, is as follows: KAGVTQTPRYLIKTRGQQVTLSCSPISGHRSVSWYQQTPGQGLQFLFEYFSETQRNKGNFPGRFSGRQFSNSRSEMNVSTLELGDSALYLCASSLAKETQYFGPGTRLLVL.

This clone was recorded only once. CDR3 in DNA: TGTGCCAGCAGTTTATACCGACAGGGGGGCACTGAAGCTTTCTTT. Its protein product is CASSLYRQGGTEAFF. This sequence joins TRBV27 and TRBJ1-1; 9 nucleotides align to TRBD1. The CDR3 spans 15 residues. Trimming at V came to 1 base and at J to 4 bases, leaving 4 bases not matched to a gene. From germline, CDR1 is MNHEY and CDR2 SMNVEV (reference sequence).

The rearrangement joins TRBV5-4 to TRBJ2-1; 8 bases match TRBD1. The V and J ends lost 4 bases and 5 bases, in that order; junction bases with no gene match: 5. The CDR3 totals 14 residues. Germline V lookup: CDR1 SGHNT, CDR2 YYREEE (reference sequence). CDR3 in amino acids: CASSALDRDNEQFF. In nucleotides, the CDR3 is TGTGCCAGCAGCGCCTTGGACAGGGACAATGAGCAGTTCTTC.

This chain connects TRBV6-5 to TRBJ1-2; 7 bases are a match to TRBD1. V dropped 6 bases and J dropped 2; count of bases not matched to a gene: 9. Germline V gene data show CDR1 as MNHEY and CDR2 as SVGAGI. There are 15 residues in the CDR3. CDR3 bases: TGTGCCAGCAGCATGAGGACAGGATCAAACTATGGCTACACCTTC. Encoded protein: CASSMRTGSNYGYTF.

The rearrangement uses TRBV11-3 and TRBJ2-5; 7 bases agree with TRBD1. The CDR3 covers 13 residues. CDR1 and CDR2 (germline): SGHNT, YENEEA. Germline trimming cut 5 bases from V and 5 bases from J; bases unmatched to any gene: 5. As DNA, the CDR3 is TGTGCCAGCAGCCAGACAGGGAGTGAGACCCAGTACTTC. Translated: CASSQTGSETQYF.

The chain recombines TRBV30 with TRBJ1-2; 8 positions match TRBD1. Germline V gene data show CDR1 as GTSNPN and CDR2 as SVGIG (reference sequence). CDR3 size: 14 residues. Trimming took 4 bases from V and 6 from J; bases not matched to a gene: 10. CDR3 in DNA: TGTGCCTGGAACGACGACAGGGGCGACCATGGCTACACCTTC. Protein sequence: CAWNDDRGDHGYTF.

The chain recombines TRBV6-5 with TRBJ2-7, with D maybe TRBD1 (6 bases). V gave up 4 bases and J gave up 7 bases, with 17 bases separating them. This CDR3 comprises 14 residues. Per germline, CDR1 MNHEY and CDR2 SVGAGI. The CDR3 spells CASSSVAGVEEQYF. CDR3 coding DNA: TGTGCCAGCAGTTCGGTCGCAGGGGTCGAGGAGCAGTACTTC.

This chain links TRBV4-1 with TRBJ1-2; D call uncertain. CDR1 is MGHRA and CDR2 is YSYEKL in the germline V gene. The CDR3 loop spans 12 amino acids. The ends were cut back, 0 bases at V and 8 bases at J, with 7 bases in the middle. The CDR3 sequence is CASSQDPRGYTF. The DNA for the CDR3 is TGCGCCAGCAGCCAAGATCCCAGGGGCTACACCTTC.

In this sample, this clone turned up a few times. The DNA for the CDR3 is TGTGCCTCTGCCCCCGGCGAGGACACTGAAGCTTTCTTT. Protein: CASAPGEDTEAFF. The chain links TRBV2 to TRBJ1-1, with D unresolved. Germline CDR1 reads SNHLY; CDR2 reads FYNNEI. V shed 11 bases and J shed 3 bases, with 16 bases lying between them. The CDR3 is 13 residues long. The whole variable domain, remainder taken from reference TRBV2 and TRBJ1-1, is EPEVTQTPSHQVTQMGQEVILRCVPISNHLYFYWYRQILGQKVEFLVSFYNNEISEKSEIFDDQFSVERPDGSNFTLKIRSTKLEDSAMYFCASAPGEDTEAFFGQGTRLTVV.

The chain's CDR3 is CASSFRGGGEQYF. CDR3 in DNA: TGTGCCAGCAGCTTTAGGGGGGGAGGTGAGCAGTACTTC. The chain carries TRBV5-4 and TRBJ2-7; D is possibly TRBD2 (7 bases). From germline, CDR1 is SGHNT and CDR2 YYREEE (reference sequence). The CDR3 loop spans 13 amino acids. V gave up 2 bases and J gave up 7 bases, with 13 bases separating them.

The V gene is TRBV4-2, the J gene TRBJ2-1; 10 bases map to TRBD2. The germline V gene encodes CDR1 LGHNA and CDR2 YNFKEQ. This CDR3 comprises 16 residues. With 0 bases clipped from V and 10 bases from J, the junction kept 9 bases outside the gene matches. This CDR3 reads CASSQEGLAGEWEQFF. The CDR3 DNA reads TGTGCCAGCAGCCAAGAGGGGCTAGCGGGAGAATGGGAGCAGTTCTTC.

This chain connects TRBV7-8 to TRBJ2-3, with D maybe TRBD1 (6 bases). This CDR3 comprises 14 residues. Trimming left V 1 base short and J 2 bases short, with 7 bases between. Germline CDR1 reads SGHVS; CDR2 reads FQNEAQ. The CDR3 is CASSLGTDTDTQYF. Here the CDR3 DNA reads TGTGCCAGCAGCTTAGGGACAGACACAGATACGCAGTATTTT.

The J gene is TRBJ2-6, the V gene TRBV4-1; D is possibly TRBD1 (5 bases). The CDR3 extends over 17 amino acids. Germline CDR1 and CDR2: MGHRA and YSYEKL. Trimming left V 1 base short and J 0 bases short, with 10 bases between. The CDR3 region is CASSQGQPNSGANVLTF. The CDR3 DNA is TGCGCCAGCAGCCAAGGACAGCCCAACTCTGGGGCCAACGTCCTGACTTTC.

This clone has more than one count but fewer than ten. This rearrangement joins TRBV7-9 to TRBJ1-2, with a possible D match to TRBD1 (5 bases). Between the trimmed V and J ends, which lost 3 bases and 7 bases, there was a span of 30 bases. The CDR3 sequence is 19 residues long. The V gene's germline CDR1 is SEHNR and CDR2 FQNEAQ (reference sequence). The CDR3 DNA sequence: TGTGCCAGCAGCTTTCCCGAACCGCTAAGGAAATCAGGGCTAAGTGGCTACACCTTC. Protein: CASSFPEPLRKSGLSGYTF.

For this clone: The sample holds other DNA sequences that translate to the same CDR3. The chain joins TRBV6-5 to TRBJ2-7, with 10 bases aligning to TRBD1. V was pared by 4 bases and J by 4 bases, with 7 bases of the junction left unmatched. Germline V gene lookup returns CDR1 MNHEY and CDR2 SVGAGI. CDR3 length: 15 residues. Here the CDR3 reads CASSSTGTGVYEQYF. CDR3 DNA sequence: TGTGCCAGCAGTTCAACCGGGACAGGGGTGTACGAGCAGTACTTC.